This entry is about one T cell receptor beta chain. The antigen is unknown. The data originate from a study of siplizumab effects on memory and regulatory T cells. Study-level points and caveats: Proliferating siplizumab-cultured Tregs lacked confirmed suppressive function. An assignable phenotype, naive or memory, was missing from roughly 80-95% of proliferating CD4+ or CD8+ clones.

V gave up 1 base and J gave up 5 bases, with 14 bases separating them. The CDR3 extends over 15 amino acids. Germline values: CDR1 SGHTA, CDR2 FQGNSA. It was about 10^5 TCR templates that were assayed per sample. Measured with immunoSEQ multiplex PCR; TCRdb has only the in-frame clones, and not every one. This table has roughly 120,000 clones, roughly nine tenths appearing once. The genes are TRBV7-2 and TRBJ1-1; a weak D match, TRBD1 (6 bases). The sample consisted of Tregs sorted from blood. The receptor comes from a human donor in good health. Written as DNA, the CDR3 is TGTGCCAGCAGCTTAGGAGGAGGGGGTACGACTGAAGCTTTCTTT. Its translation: CASSLGGGGTTEAFF.